The following is a T cell receptor beta chain sequence with its context. This specimen belongs to a study of blood T cell repertoires in COVID-19. For the study at large: Donors in the United States, Italy and Spain gave samples during acute or convalescent COVID-19. PBMCs, B-cell-depleted T cells, or T cells provided the cDNA or gDNA that made up the material.

Original processing notes: Cell counts per sample came from amplifying reference gene primers. Repertoires were generated with immunoSEQ multiplex PCR, while TCRdb's copy carries only in-frame clones and drops some. The V and J calls and clone size come from that table; D and trimming were worked out from the DNA. Of around 63,000 clones in the sample, 80% to 85% were seen once. The sequence came from a woman older than 75 with active or convalescent COVID-19. Source material: peripheral blood.

The CDR3 protein is CASSVGGLGEKLFF. The CDR3 DNA is TGTGCCAGCAGCGTAGGGGGTCTGGGTGAAAAACTGTTTTTT. The chain couples TRBV5-6 to TRBJ1-4; a possible D gene is TRBD1 (6 bases). Between the trimmed V and J ends, which lost 4 bases and 7 bases, there was a span of 14 bases. The germline gives CDR1 SGHDT, CDR2 YYEEEE. There are 14 residues in the CDR3. Based on the CDR3 plus reference TRBV5-6 and TRBJ1-4, the full variable domain is DAGVTQSPTHLIKTRGQQVTLRCSPKSGHDTVSWYQQALGQGPQFIFQYYEEEERQRGNFPDRFSGHQFPNYSSELNVNALLLGDSALYLCASSVGGLGEKLFFGSGTQLSVL.